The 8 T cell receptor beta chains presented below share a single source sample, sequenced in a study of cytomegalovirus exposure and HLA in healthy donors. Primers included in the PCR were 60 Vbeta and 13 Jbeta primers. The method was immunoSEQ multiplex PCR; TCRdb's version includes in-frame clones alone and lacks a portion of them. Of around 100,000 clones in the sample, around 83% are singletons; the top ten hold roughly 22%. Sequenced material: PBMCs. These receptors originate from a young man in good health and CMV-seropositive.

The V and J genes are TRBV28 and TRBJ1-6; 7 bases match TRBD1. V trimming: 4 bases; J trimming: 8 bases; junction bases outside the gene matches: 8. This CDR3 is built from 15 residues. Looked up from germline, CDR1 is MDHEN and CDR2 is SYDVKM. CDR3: CASSSRQGGDSPLHF. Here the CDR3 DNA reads TGTGCCAGCAGTTCGCGACAGGGTGGGGATTCACCCCTCCACTTT. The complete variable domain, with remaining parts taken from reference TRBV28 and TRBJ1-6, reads DVKVTQSSRYLVKRTGEKVFLECVQDMDHENMFWYRQDPGLGLRLIYFSYDVKMKEKGDIPEGYSVSREKKERFSLILESASTNQTSMYLCASSSRQGGDSPLHFGNGTRLTVT.

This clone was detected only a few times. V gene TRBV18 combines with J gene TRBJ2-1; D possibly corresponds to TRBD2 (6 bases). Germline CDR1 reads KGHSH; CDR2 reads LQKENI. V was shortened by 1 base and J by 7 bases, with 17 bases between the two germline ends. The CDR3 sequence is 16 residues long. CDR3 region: CASSPRGAGIQNEQFF. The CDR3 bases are TGTGCCAGCTCACCACGCGGGGCGGGAATACAGAATGAGCAGTTCTTC.

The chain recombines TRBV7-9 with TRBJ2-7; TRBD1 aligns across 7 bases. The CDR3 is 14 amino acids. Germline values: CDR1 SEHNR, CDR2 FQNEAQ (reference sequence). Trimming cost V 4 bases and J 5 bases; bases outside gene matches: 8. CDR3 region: CASSWRSGGHEQYF. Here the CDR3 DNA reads TGTGCCAGCAGCTGGCGCTCAGGGGGTCACGAGCAGTACTTC. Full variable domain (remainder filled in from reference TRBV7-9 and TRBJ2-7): DTGVSQNPRHKITKRGQNVTFRCDPISEHNRLYWYRQTLGQGPEFLTYFQNEAQLEKSRLLSDRFSAERPKGSFSTLEIQRTEQGDSAMYLCASSWRSGGHEQYFGPGTRLTVT.

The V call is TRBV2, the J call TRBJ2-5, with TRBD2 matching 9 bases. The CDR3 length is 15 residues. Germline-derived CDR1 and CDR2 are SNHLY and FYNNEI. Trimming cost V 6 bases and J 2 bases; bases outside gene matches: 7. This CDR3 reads CASSFLAGTQETQYF. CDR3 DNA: TGTGCCAGCAGCTTTCTAGCGGGAACGCAAGAGACCCAGTACTTC.

CDR3 bases: TGCGCCAGCAGCTTGGTGTCTAGCGGGGGGGCCTACGAGCAGTACTTC. It specifies CASSLVSSGGAYEQYF. The chain employs TRBV5-1 and TRBJ2-7; 12 bases are shared with TRBD2. The V gene's germline CDR1 is SGHRS and CDR2 YFSETQ. The CDR3 has 16 residues. With 0 bases clipped from V and 2 bases from J, the junction kept 3 bases outside the gene matches.

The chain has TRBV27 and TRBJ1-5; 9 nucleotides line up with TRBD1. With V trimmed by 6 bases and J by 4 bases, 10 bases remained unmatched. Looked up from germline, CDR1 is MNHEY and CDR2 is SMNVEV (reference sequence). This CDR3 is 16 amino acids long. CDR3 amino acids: CASSRIGTGLNQPQHF. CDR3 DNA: TGTGCCAGCAGCAGGATTGGGACAGGGCTAAATCAGCCCCAGCATTTT.

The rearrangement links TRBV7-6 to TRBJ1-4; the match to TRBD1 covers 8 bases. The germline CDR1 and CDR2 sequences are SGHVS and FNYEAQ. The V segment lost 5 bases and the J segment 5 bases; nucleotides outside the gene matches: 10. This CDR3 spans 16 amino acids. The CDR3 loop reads CASSPYGQGINEKLFF. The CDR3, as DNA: TGTGCCAGCAGCCCCTACGGACAGGGAATAAATGAAAAACTGTTTTTT.

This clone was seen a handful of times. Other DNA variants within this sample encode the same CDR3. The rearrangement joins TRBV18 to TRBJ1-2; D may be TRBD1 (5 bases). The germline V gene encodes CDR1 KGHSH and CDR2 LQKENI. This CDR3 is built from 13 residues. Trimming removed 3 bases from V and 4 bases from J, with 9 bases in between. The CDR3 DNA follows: TGTGCCAGCTCACCCCCCGGGGGCTATGGCTACACCTTC. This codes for CASSPPGGYGYTF.